These 17 T cell receptor beta chains were all obtained from the same sample, sequenced in a study of blood T cell repertoires in COVID-19. Repertoires were generated with immunoSEQ multiplex PCR, while TCRdb's copy carries only in-frame clones and drops some. The table has approximately 210,000 clones, roughly 84% seen once. Sequencing was done on a sample of PBMCs or T cells enriched from blood (not recorded which). The source is a man aged 30 to 39 in a cohort exposed to, infected with or recovered from COVID-19 (not recorded which).

This clone has a count of ten or more. This chain uses TRBV5-4 with TRBJ1-6, with D unresolved. The CDR3 runs to 14 residues. From germline, CDR1 is SGHNT and CDR2 YYREEE (reference sequence). V lost 3 bases and J lost 4, with 8 bases in between. CDR3 residues: CASSSRGYNSPLHF. The CDR3 bases are TGTGCCAGCAGCTCGCGGGGTTATAATTCACCCCTCCACTTT.

V usage is TRBV2 and J usage is TRBJ2-7; 7 positions agree with TRBD2. Germline V gives CDR1 SNHLY, CDR2 FYNNEI. CDR3 length: 14 residues. Unmatched junction bases numbered 10, after V lost 4 bases and J lost 7 bases. This CDR3 reads CASSVASGELEQYF. CDR3 DNA: TGTGCCAGCAGTGTGGCTAGCGGCGAGCTGGAGCAGTACTTC. Using reference TRBV2 and TRBJ2-7 for the parts outside the CDR3, the full variable domain is EPEVTQTPSHQVTQMGQEVILRCVPISNHLYFYWYRQILGQKVEFLVSFYNNEISEKSEIFDDQFSVERPDGSNFTLKIRSTKLEDSAMYFCASSVASGELEQYFGPGTRLTVT.

The rearrangement uses TRBV5-1 and TRBJ2-1, with 8 bases fitting TRBD2. Germline CDR1 reads SGHRS; CDR2 reads YFSETQ. This CDR3 region has 13 residues. V shed 4 bases, J shed 6 bases, and the junction held 3 bases outside the gene matches. The CDR3, as DNA: TGCGCCAGCAGCCGGCGGGAGGTCAATGAGCAGTTCTTC. Its protein product is CASSRREVNEQFF.

The V and J genes are TRBV28 and TRBJ2-7; 12 bases match TRBD2. J was trimmed by 7 bases and V by 2 bases; bases with no gene match: 6. The CDR3 runs to 15 residues. In germline, CDR1 is MDHEN, CDR2 SYDVKM. The CDR3 DNA reads TGTGCCAGCAGTTTAAAGACTAGCGGGAGCGTTGAGCAGTACTTC. As protein: CASSLKTSGSVEQYF.

A note on this clone: An end of the junction differs from the germline gene, which may be a read error. The genes are TRBV6-2 or TRBV6-3 and TRBJ2-1, with 11 nucleotides matching TRBD2. The germline V gene encodes CDR1 MNHEY and CDR2 SVGEGT. This CDR3 has 15 residues. The chain's CDR3 is CASSDSGRASSPFIF. The CDR3 DNA sequence: TGTGCCAGCAGTGATAGCGGGAGGGCGAGTTCACCTTTCATCTTC.

V is TRBV5-1 and J is TRBJ2-7; 10 bases map to TRBD2. The V segment lost 0 bases and the J segment 0 bases; nucleotides outside the gene matches: 9. Germline CDR1 reads SGHRS; CDR2 reads YFSETQ. This CDR3 is 18 amino acids long. The CDR3 here is CASSLVGLAEPLSYEQYF. The CDR3 coding sequence is TGCGCCAGCAGCTTGGTAGGACTAGCGGAACCGCTCTCCTACGAGCAGTACTTC.

This clone was counted once. The V gene is TRBV28, the J gene TRBJ2-4; 9 nucleotides align to TRBD2. From germline, CDR1 is MDHEN and CDR2 SYDVKM. This CDR3 comprises 16 residues. V lost 2 bases and J lost 7; bases outside the gene matches: 9. The CDR3 spells CASSLPTAGGMNIQYF. For the CDR3, the DNA is TGTGCCAGCAGTTTACCAACCGCGGGGGGGATGAACATTCAGTACTTC.

V and J are TRBV24-1 and TRBJ2-5; 10 positions agree with TRBD2. J lost 0 bases, V lost 6 bases, and 6 bases had no gene match. The CDR3 extends over 16 amino acids. In germline, CDR1 is KGHDR, CDR2 SFDVKD. CDR3 residues: CATSSKREGYQETQYF. CDR3 nucleotides: TGTGCCACCAGTTCGAAGCGGGAGGGTTACCAAGAGACCCAGTACTTC.

A few counts support this clone. The CDR3 spells CASTTGLTYEQYF. CDR3 DNA: TGTGCCAGCACGACGGGACTTACCTACGAGCAGTACTTC. The V and J genes are TRBV7-9 and TRBJ2-7; possible D gene TRBD2, 6 bases. The V and J ends lost 7 bases and 2 bases respectively, with 12 bases between them. This CDR3 comprises 13 residues. Germline CDR1 reads SEHNR; CDR2 reads FQNEAQ (reference sequence).

This clone was seen only once. CDR3: CASSRSNAGGEDTQYF. The CDR3 DNA sequence: TGTGCCAGCAGCCGTAGTAACGCAGGGGGCGAGGATACGCAGTATTTT. V gene TRBV28 combines with J gene TRBJ2-3; 8 bases match TRBD1. The germline gives CDR1 MDHEN, CDR2 SYDVKM. J gave up 6 bases and V 6 bases, and 14 bases lay outside the gene matches. This CDR3 has 16 amino acids.

V and J are TRBV5-4 and TRBJ2-6; 7 bases map to TRBD1. Per germline, CDR1 SGHNT and CDR2 YYREEE (reference sequence). The ends lost 1 base at V and 0 bases at J; junction bases unmatched: 10. This CDR3 region has 19 residues. This chain's CDR3 is CASSLYFTGASSGANVLTF. The CDR3 region has the DNA TGTGCCAGCAGCTTGTACTTCACAGGGGCCAGCTCTGGGGCCAACGTCCTGACTTTC. The complete variable domain, with remaining parts taken from reference TRBV5-4 and TRBJ2-6, reads ETGVTQSPTHLIKTRGQQVTLRCSSQSGHNTVSWYQQALGQGPQFIFQYYREEENGRGNFPPRFSGLQFPNYSSELNVNALELDDSALYLCASSLYFTGASSGANVLTFGAGSRLTVL.

The chain recombines TRBV11-2 with TRBJ2-7; weak D call: TRBD2 (5 bases). From germline, CDR1 is SGHAT and CDR2 FQNNGV. There are 14 residues in the CDR3. V shed 1 base and J shed 3 bases, with 10 bases lying between them. This CDR3 reads CASSLGPSNYEQYF. CDR3 nucleotides: TGTGCCAGCAGCTTAGGGCCTAGCAACTACGAGCAGTACTTC.

This chain uses TRBV27 with TRBJ1-1, with D uncertain. The CDR3 extends over 11 amino acids. CDR1 and CDR2 from the germline V gene are MNHEY and SMNVEV (reference sequence). V was trimmed by 8 bases and J by 1 base, leaving 5 bases between them. The CDR3, as DNA: TGTGCCAGCTATTCGAACACTGAAGCTTTCTTT. Its protein is CASYSNTEAFF.

The V gene is TRBV9, the J gene TRBJ2-1, with 7 positions matching TRBD2. In germline, CDR1 is SGDLS, CDR2 YYNGEE. This CDR3 contains 16 residues. With V trimmed by 0 bases and J by 5 bases, 8 bases remained unmatched. CDR3 DNA: TGTGCCAGCAGCGTAGGCTCTAGCGGAGCGGACAATGAGCAGTTCTTC. Translated: CASSVGSSGADNEQFF.

V is TRBV5-1 and J is TRBJ2-7; TRBD2 matches at 9 bases. This CDR3 has 15 residues. The V gene end was trimmed by 0 bases and the J gene end by 3 bases; junction bases not matched to a gene: 4. Germline values: CDR1 SGHRS, CDR2 YFSETQ. This chain's CDR3 is CASSLGSGSFYEQYF. The CDR3 DNA follows: TGCGCCAGCAGCTTGGGTAGCGGGAGTTTCTACGAGCAGTACTTC.

The rearrangement joins TRBV5-1 to TRBJ2-7, with 10 bases aligning to TRBD2. This CDR3 is 16 amino acids long. The germline V gene encodes CDR1 SGHRS and CDR2 YFSETQ. J gave up 6 bases and V 1 base, and 10 bases lay outside the gene matches. The CDR3 sequence is CASSLRSGLAGAEQYF. The CDR3, as DNA: TGCGCCAGCAGCTTGAGGTCCGGGCTAGCGGGAGCCGAGCAGTACTTC.

This clone was found a few times. The chain recombines TRBV5-4 with TRBJ2-2, with 7 bases fitting TRBD2. The germline V gene has CDR1 SGHNT and CDR2 YYREEE (reference sequence). The ends lost 5 bases at V and 6 bases at J; junction bases unmatched: 13. CDR3 length: 16 amino acids. This chain's CDR3 is CASRPTGGGGAGELFF. The CDR3 coding sequence is TGTGCCAGCAGACCCACTGGGGGGGGAGGAGCCGGGGAGCTGTTTTTT.